A selection of T cell receptor beta chains follows, all from one sample in a study of T cells in tumors after PD-1 blockade. Sequenced by immunoSEQ multiplex PCR; TCRdb stores in-frame clones only, minus some. The sample has around 50,000 clones; just under 80% are singletons. The sample consisted of PBMCs, taken before anti-PD-1 treatment. The receptors shown here come from a human donor with basal cell carcinoma. The CDR3 runs from the conserved cysteine through the conserved F or W. A D gene is named only where the DNA matches it firmly. Expanded clones are given a class, and other clones once, few, many or no size at all.

v_gene	j_gene	abundance	len	d_gene	CDR3aa	CDR3nt
TRBV10-3	TRBJ1-1	.	16	.	CAISEWVSLGDTEAFF	TGTGCCATCAGTGAGTGGGTTAGTTTAGGTGACACTGAAGCTTTCTTT
TRBV12-3/TRBV12-4	TRBJ2-3	.	13	.	CASSPPWGNTQYF	TGTGCCAGCAGTCCACCATGGGGGAATACGCAGTATTTT
TRBV15	TRBJ1-1	.	11	.	CATSRDRSAFF	TGTGCCACCAGCAGAGATAGATCAGCTTTCTTT
TRBV18	TRBJ1-5	.	17	TRBD1	CASSPDRLDRIYQPQHF	TGTGCCAGCTCACCAGACCGACTGGACAGGATATATCAGCCCCAGCATTTT
TRBV6-1	TRBJ1-1	.	15	TRBD1	CASSELGQGGTEAFF	TGTGCCAGCAGTGAGCTCGGACAGGGGGGCACTGAAGCTTTCTTT
TRBV20-1	TRBJ1-5	.	14	TRBD1	CSASNPTGVQPQHF	TGCAGTGCTAGTAATCCGACAGGGGTGCAGCCCCAGCATTTT
TRBV6-7	TRBJ2-6	.	20	.	CASSYSTHLINSSGANVLTF	TGTGCCAGCAGTTACTCGACCCACCTTATCAATAGCTCTGGGGCCAACGTCCTGACTTTC
TRBV5-4	TRBJ1-1	once	16	.	CASSLGQGIMNTEAFF	TGTGCCAGCAGCTTGGGCCAGGGAATCATGAACACTGAAGCTTTCTTT
TRBV19	TRBJ1-3	.	15	.	CASSSPGRSGNTIYF	TGTGCCAGTAGCAGCCCCGGGCGCTCTGGAAACACCATATATTTT
TRBV28	TRBJ1-4	once	17	.	CASSQSVGSTFNEKLFF	TGTGCCAGCAGCCAATCAGTGGGATCGACCTTTAATGAAAAACTGTTTTTT
TRBV5-1	TRBJ2-3	few	14	.	CASSLTDHTDTQYF	TGCGCCAGCAGCTTGACGGACCACACAGATACGCAGTATTTT
TRBV2	TRBJ2-7	.	15	.	CASRRFADGPYEQYF	TGTGCCAGCAGAAGGTTCGCGGATGGACCCTACGAGCAGTACTTC
TRBV27	TRBJ2-6	.	19	.	CASSLAGRPAIVGANVLTF	TGTGCCAGCAGTTTGGCGGGACGGCCGGCTATTGTTGGGGCCAACGTCCTGACTTTC
TRBV6-1	TRBJ1-2	.	15	.	CASSEALYTNYGYTF	TGTGCCAGCAGTGAAGCGCTTTATACTAACTATGGCTACACCTTC
TRBV19	TRBJ1-1	many	13	.	CASSIGRETEAFF	TGTGCCAGTAGTATCGGCAGGGAAACTGAAGCTTTCTTT
TRBV19	TRBJ2-7	.	13	.	CASSIKDSYEQYF	TGTGCCAGTAGTATTAAAGACAGCTACGAGCAGTACTTC
TRBV29-1	TRBJ2-7	.	13	TRBD1	CSVGQGNSYEQYF	TGCAGCGTTGGACAGGGTAATTCCTACGAGCAGTACTTC
TRBV5-1	TRBJ1-1	.	15	.	CASSLSTGMNTEAFF	TGCGCCAGCAGTTTATCGACGGGAATGAACACTGAAGCTTTCTTT
TRBV19	TRBJ1-5	.	14	.	CASSTYGLNQPQHF	TGTGCCAGTAGCACCTATGGACTAAATCAGCCCCAGCATTTT
TRBV6-5	TRBJ2-2	once	13	.	CASRRTDTGELFF	TGTGCCAGCAGGCGGACAGACACCGGGGAGCTGTTTTTT
TRBV7-7	TRBJ2-5	many	15	.	CASSVAAGSHETQYF	TGTGCCAGCAGCGTAGCCGCGGGGAGCCATGAGACCCAGTACTTC
TRBV7-2	TRBJ1-3	.	14	.	CASSSRGGGNTIYF	TGTGCCAGCAGCTCTCGAGGGGGTGGAAACACCATATATTTT
TRBV2	TRBJ2-3	.	14	.	CAIRERALTDTQYF	TGTGCCATAAGGGAAAGGGCATTAACAGATACGCAGTATTTT
TRBV9	TRBJ2-3	.	16	TRBD2	CASSVLAGLSTDTQYF	TGTGCCAGCAGCGTCCTAGCGGGTTTAAGCACAGATACGCAGTATTTT
TRBV5-1	TRBJ2-5	.	14	.	CASSPLSVQETQYF	TGCGCCAGCAGCCCATTGTCGGTACAAGAGACCCAGTACTTC
TRBV6-2/TRBV6-3	TRBJ2-1	.	15	.	CASSYLGSSYNEQFF	TGTGCCAGCAGTTACTTGGGGAGCTCCTACAATGAGCAGTTCTTC
TRBV7-2	TRBJ2-5	.	15	.	CASSLEWSSQETQYF	TGTGCCAGCAGCTTAGAATGGAGCAGTCAAGAGACCCAGTACTTC
TRBV3-1/TRBV3-2	TRBJ1-3	.	16	.	CASSQVSGSSGNTIYF	TGTGCCAGCAGCCAAGTGAGCGGGTCTTCTGGAAACACCATATATTTT
TRBV3-1/TRBV3-2	TRBJ1-6	.	14	TRBD1	CASSPGQGLGPLHF	TGTGCCAGCAGCCCCGGACAGGGTCTTGGACCCCTCCACTTT
TRBV5-1	TRBJ2-3	.	16	.	CASSLGATGRPDTQYF	TGCGCCAGCAGCTTGGGCGCCACAGGGAGGCCAGATACGCAGTATTTT
TRBV24-1	TRBJ2-5	.	15	.	CATSDPWDTGETQYF	TGTGCCACCAGTGATCCCTGGGACACGGGAGAGACCCAGTACTTC
TRBV6-5	TRBJ1-3	.	15	.	CASRTDSHSGNTIYF	TGTGCCAGCAGGACCGACAGCCACTCTGGAAACACCATATATTTT
TRBV19	TRBJ1-6	.	16	TRBD1	CASSPRTGSYNSPLHF	TGTGCCAGTAGTCCGCGGACAGGCTCCTATAATTCACCCCTCCACTTT
TRBV7-9	TRBJ1-1	.	13	.	CASSQLLSDEAFF	TGTGCCAGCAGCCAGCTATTGTCAGATGAAGCTTTCTTT
TRBV5-6	TRBJ2-3	.	16	TRBD2	CASSLRGTSGTDTQYF	TGTGCCAGCAGCTTGAGGGGGACTAGCGGCACAGATACGCAGTATTTT
TRBV7-2	TRBJ1-2	few	14	.	CAVPPKTESYGYTF	TGTGCCGTCCCCCCAAAGACAGAGTCCTATGGCTACACCTTC
TRBV24-1	TRBJ2-7	.	13	.	CATRDTRSYEQYF	TGTGCCACCCGGGACACCCGCTCCTACGAGCAGTACTTC
TRBV7-3	TRBJ2-5	.	13	.	CASSKGGAETQYF	TGTGCCAGCAGCAAAGGGGGGGCGGAGACCCAGTACTTC
TRBV19	TRBJ1-6	few	14	.	CASSRGQSNSPLHF	TGTGCCAGTAGTCGAGGACAGAGTAATTCACCCCTCCACTTT
TRBV7-8	TRBJ2-5	.	14	.	CASSPGAQGETQYF	TGTGCCAGCAGCCCGGGGGCCCAGGGAGAGACCCAGTACTTC
TRBV30	TRBJ2-7	.	15	.	CAWSRTGRTTYEQYF	TGTGCCTGGAGTCGCACAGGGAGGACCACCTACGAGCAGTACTTC
TRBV19	TRBJ2-5	.	15	TRBD1	CASSTRTGGTETQYF	TGTGCCAGTAGTACCCGGACAGGGGGCACAGAGACCCAGTACTTC
TRBV9	TRBJ2-7	.	14	TRBD2	CASSVEAGAYEQYF	TGTGCCAGCAGCGTAGAGGCGGGGGCCTACGAGCAGTACTTC